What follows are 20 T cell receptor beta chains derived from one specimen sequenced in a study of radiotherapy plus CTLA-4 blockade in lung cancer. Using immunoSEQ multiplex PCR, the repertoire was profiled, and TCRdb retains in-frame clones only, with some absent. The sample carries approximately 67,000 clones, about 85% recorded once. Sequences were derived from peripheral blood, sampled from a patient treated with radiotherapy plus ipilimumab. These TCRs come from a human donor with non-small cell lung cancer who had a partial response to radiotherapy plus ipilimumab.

CDR3 amino acids: CASSLAVRDEQYF. CDR3 DNA sequence: TGTGCCAGCAGCTTAGCGGTCAGGGACGAGCAGTACTTC. The chain employs TRBV7-2 and TRBJ2-7, with a tentative D call TRBD1 (5 bases). The CDR3 runs 13 residues. The germline V and J ends were trimmed by 0 bases and 5 bases, with 8 bases remaining between them. CDR1 SGHTA and CDR2 FQGNSA come from the germline V gene.

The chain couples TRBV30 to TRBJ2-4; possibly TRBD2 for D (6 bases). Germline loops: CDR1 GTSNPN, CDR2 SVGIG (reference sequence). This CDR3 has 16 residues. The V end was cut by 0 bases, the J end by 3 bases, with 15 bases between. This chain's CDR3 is CAWSVSGLGRKNIQYF. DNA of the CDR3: TGTGCCTGGAGTGTATCGGGACTCGGCCGCAAAAACATTCAGTACTTC.

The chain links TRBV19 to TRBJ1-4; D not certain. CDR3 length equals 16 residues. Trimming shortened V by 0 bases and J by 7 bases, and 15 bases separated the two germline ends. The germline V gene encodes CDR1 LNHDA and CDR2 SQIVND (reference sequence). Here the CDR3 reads CASSIDRAGNGEKLFF. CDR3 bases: TGTGCCAGTAGTATAGATCGGGCGGGGAACGGTGAAAAACTGTTTTTT.

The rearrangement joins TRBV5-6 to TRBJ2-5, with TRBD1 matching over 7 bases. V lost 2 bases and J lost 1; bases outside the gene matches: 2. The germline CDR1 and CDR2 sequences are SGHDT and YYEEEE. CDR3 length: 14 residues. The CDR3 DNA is TGTGCCAGCAGCTTACAGGGGATCCAAGAGACCCAGTACTTC. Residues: CASSLQGIQETQYF.

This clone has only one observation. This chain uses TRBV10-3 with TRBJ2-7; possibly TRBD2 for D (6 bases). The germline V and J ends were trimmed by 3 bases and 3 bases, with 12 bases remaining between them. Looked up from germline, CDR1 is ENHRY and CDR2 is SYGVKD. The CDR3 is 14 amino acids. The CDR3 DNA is TGTGCCATCAGTGAAGGACTAATACGCTACGAGCAGTACTTC. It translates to CAISEGLIRYEQYF.

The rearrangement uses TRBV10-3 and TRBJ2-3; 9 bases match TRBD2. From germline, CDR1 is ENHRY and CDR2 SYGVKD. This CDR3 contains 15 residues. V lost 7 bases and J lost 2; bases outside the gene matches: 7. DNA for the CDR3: TGTGCCATCACTGGGGGGACTAGCACCACAGATACGCAGTATTTT. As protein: CAITGGTSTTDTQYF.

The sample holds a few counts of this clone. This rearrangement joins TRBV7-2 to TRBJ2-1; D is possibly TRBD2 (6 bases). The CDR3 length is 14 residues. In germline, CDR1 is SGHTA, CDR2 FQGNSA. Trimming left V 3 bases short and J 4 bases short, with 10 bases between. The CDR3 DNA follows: TGTGCCAGCAGCTTGGCTAGCGAATACAATGAGCAGTTCTTC. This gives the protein CASSLASEYNEQFF.

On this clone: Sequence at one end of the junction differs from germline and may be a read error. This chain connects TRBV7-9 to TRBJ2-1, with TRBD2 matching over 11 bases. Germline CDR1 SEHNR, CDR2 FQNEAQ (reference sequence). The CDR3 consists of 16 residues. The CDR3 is CASSLALAGANNEQFF. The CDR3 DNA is TGTGCCAGCAGCCTAGCACTAGCGGGGGCCAACAATGAGCAGTTCTTC.

The CDR3 spells CASEVGTGRLDTQYF. CDR3 DNA sequence: TGTGCCTCGGAGGTGGGGACAGGGCGACTAGATACGCAGTATTTT. The rearrangement joins TRBV30 to TRBJ2-3; 9 bases line up with TRBD1. Germline CDR1 and CDR2: GTSNPN and SVGIG (reference sequence). Trimming removed 7 bases from V and 5 bases from J; junction bases left unmatched: 13. This CDR3 region has 15 residues.

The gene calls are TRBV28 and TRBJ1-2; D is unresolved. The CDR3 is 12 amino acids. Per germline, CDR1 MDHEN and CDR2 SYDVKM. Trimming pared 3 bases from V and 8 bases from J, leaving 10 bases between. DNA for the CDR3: TGTGCCAGCAGTTTTGTTCTTTTGGGCTACACCTTC. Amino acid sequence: CASSFVLLGYTF.

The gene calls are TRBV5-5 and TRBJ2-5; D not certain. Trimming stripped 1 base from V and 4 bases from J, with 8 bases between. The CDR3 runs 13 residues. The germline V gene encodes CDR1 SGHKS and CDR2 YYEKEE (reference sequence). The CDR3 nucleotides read TGTGCCAGCAGCTTGAACAGTCGAGAGACCCAGTACTTC. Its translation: CASSLNSRETQYF.

CDR3 sequence (DNA): TGTGCCAGCAGCGGGACAGGAAACCTTGGCTACACCTTC. It translates to CASSGTGNLGYTF. V and J are TRBV5-4 and TRBJ1-2, with TRBD1 identical over 8 bases. Germline CDR1 is SGHNT and CDR2 is YYREEE (reference sequence). The J segment lost 7 bases and the V segment lost 4 bases, leaving 6 bases of the junction unmatched. The CDR3 runs to 13 residues.

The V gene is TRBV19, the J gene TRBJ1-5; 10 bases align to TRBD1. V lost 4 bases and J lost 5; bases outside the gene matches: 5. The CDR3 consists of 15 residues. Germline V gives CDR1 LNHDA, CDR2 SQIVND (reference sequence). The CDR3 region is CASSTDRGNHQPQHF. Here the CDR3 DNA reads TGTGCCAGTAGTACGGACAGGGGGAATCATCAGCCCCAGCATTTT.

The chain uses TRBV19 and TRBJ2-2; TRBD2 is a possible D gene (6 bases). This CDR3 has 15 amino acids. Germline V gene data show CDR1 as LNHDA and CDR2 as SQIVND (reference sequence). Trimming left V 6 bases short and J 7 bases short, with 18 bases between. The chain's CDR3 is CASSRAGYSLGELFF. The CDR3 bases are TGTGCCAGTAGCCGGGCGGGATATTCACTCGGGGAGCTGTTTTTT. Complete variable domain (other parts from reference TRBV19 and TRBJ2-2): DGGITQSPKYLFRKEGQNVTLSCEQNLNHDAMYWYRQDPGQGLRLIYYSQIVNDFQKGDIAEGYSVSREKKESFPLTVTSAQKNPTAFYLCASSRAGYSLGELFFGEGSRLTVL.

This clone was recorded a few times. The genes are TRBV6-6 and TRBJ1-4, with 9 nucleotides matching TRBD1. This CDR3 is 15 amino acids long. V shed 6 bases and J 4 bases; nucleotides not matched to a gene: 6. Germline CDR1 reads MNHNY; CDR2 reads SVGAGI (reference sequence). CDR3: CASSNTGGFNEKLFF. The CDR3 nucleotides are TGTGCCAGCAGCAATACAGGGGGCTTTAATGAAAAACTGTTTTTT.

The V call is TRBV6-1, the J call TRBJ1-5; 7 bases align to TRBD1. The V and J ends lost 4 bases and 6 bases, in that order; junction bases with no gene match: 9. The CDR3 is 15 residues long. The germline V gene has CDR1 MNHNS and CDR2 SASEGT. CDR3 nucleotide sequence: TGTGCCAGCAGTGTACGACAGGGACCAATTCAGCCCCAGCATTTT. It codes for CASSVRQGPIQPQHF.

CDR3 DNA: TGTGCCAGCAGCGCTTCCCGTGGCGGAGCAAACACCGGGGAGCTGTTTTTT. Its protein product is CASSASRGGANTGELFF. The genes are TRBV7-2 and TRBJ2-2; D is unclear. The CDR3 length is 17 residues. The germline V gene encodes CDR1 SGHTA and CDR2 FQGNSA. V gave up 5 bases and J gave up 2 bases, with 18 bases separating them.

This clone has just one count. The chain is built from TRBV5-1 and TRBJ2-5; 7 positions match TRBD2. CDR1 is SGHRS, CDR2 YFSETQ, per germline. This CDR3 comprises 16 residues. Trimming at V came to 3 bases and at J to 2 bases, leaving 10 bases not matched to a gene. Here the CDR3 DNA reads TGCGCCAGCAGCTGGGCGGCGGGGGAGGGACAAGAGACCCAGTACTTC. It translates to CASSWAAGEGQETQYF. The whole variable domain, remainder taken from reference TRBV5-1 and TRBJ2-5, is KAGVTQTPRYLIKTRGQQVTLSCSPISGHRSVSWYQQTPGQGLQFLFEYFSETQRNKGNFPGRFSGRQFSNSRSEMNVSTLELGDSALYLCASSWAAGEGQETQYFGPGTRLLVL.

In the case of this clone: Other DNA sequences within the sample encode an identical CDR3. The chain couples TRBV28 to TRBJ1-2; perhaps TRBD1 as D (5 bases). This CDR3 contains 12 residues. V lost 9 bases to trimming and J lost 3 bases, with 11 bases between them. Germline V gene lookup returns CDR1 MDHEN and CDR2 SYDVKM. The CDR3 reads CASRGTDYGYTF. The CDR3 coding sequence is TGTGCCAGTAGAGGGACTGACTATGGCTACACCTTC.

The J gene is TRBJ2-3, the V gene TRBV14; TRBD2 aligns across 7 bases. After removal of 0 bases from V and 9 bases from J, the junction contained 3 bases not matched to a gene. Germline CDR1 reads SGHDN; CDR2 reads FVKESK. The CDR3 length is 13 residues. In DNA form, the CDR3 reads TGTGCCAGCAGCCAAGATGGGGAGGGCACGCAGTATTTT. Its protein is CASSQDGEGTQYF.